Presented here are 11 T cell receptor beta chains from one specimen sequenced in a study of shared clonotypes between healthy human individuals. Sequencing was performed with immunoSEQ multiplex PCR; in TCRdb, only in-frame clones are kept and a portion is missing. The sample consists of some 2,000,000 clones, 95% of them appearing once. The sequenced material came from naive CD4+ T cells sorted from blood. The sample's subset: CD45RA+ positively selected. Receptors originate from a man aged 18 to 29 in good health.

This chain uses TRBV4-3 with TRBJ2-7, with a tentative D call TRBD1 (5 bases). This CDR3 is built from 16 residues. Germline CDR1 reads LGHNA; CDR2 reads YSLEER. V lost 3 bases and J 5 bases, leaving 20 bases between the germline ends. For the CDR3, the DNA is TGCGCCAGCAGCCAGGTTACCCCAGGGCTGCCCGACGAGCAGTACTTC. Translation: CASSQVTPGLPDEQYF.

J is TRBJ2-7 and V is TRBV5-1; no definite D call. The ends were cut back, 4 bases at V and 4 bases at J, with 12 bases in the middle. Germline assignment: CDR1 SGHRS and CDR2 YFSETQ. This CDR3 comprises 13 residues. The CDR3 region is CASSIELGYEQYF. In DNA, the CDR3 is TGCGCCAGCAGCATAGAACTGGGGTACGAGCAGTACTTC.

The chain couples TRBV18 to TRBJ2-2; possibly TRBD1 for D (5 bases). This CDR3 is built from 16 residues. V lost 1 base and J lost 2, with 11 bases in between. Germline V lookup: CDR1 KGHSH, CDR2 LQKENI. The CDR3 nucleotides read TGTGCCAGCTCACCACGGCAGGGTCAAAACACCGGGGAGCTGTTTTTT. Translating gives CASSPRQGQNTGELFF.

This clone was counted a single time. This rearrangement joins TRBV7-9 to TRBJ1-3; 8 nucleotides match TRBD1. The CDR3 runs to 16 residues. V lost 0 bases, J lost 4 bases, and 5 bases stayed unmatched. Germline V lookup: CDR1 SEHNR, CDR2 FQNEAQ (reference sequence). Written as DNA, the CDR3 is TGTGCCAGCAGCTTAGCTGGACAGGGAGGAGGAAACACCATATATTTT. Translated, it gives CASSLAGQGGGNTIYF.

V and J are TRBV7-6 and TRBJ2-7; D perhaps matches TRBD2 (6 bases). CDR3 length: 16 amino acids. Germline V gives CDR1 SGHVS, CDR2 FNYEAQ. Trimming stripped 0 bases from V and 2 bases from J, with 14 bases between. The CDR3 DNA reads TGTGCCAGCAGCTTAGCTACAGGCGGGGAGACCTACGAGCAGTACTTC. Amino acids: CASSLATGGETYEQYF.

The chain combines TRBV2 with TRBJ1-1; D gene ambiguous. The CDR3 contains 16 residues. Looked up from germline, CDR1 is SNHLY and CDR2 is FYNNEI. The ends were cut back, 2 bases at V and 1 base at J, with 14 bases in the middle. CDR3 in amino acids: CASSESSLVANTEAFF. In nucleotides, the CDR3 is TGTGCCAGCAGTGAATCATCGTTGGTGGCGAACACTGAAGCTTTCTTT.

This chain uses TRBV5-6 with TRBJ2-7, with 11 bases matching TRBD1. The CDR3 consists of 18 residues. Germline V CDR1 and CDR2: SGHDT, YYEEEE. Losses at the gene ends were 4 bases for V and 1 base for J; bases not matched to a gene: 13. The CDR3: CASSRPSGQGVTSYEQYF. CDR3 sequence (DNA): TGTGCCAGCAGCCGCCCCTCGGGACAGGGGGTTACGTCCTACGAGCAGTACTTC.

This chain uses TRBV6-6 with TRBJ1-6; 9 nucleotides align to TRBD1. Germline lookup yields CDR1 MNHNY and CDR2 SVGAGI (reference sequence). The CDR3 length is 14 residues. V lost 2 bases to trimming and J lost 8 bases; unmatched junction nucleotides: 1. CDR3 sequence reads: CASSYRDRDSPLHF. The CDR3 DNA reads TGTGCCAGCAGTTACCGGGACAGGGATTCACCCCTCCACTTT.

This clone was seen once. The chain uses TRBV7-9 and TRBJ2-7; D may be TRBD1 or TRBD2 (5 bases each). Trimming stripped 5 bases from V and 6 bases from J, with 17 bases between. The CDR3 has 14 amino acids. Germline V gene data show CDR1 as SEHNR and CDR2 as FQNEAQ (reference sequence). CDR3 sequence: CASSPSNSGGEQYF. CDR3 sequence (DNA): TGTGCCAGCAGCCCGAGCAACTCTGGGGGCGAGCAGTACTTC.

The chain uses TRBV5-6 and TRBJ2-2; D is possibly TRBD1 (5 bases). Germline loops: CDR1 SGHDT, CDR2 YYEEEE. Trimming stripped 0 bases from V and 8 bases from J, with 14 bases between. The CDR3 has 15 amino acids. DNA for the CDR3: TGTGCCAGCAGCTTGGGACAGTTATTAGAAGGGGAGCTGTTTTTT. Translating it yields CASSLGQLLEGELFF.

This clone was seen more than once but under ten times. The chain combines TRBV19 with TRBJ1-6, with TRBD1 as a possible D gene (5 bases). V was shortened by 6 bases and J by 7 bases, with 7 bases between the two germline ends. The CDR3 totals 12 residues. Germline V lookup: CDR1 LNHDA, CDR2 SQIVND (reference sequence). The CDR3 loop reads CASRDTNSPLHF. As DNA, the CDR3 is TGTGCCAGTAGGGACACCAATTCACCCCTCCACTTT.